Sequencing of this TCR beta chain was carried out in a study of cytomegalovirus exposure and HLA in healthy donors. Study information: Among the 400 or so donors who were genotyped, about 80% fell in the genetic ancestry cluster that is associated with self-reported Caucasian donors. Study-level points and caveats: Many donors shared some public TCRs, even though most TCR sequences were rare. Several of the most significant clusters were apparently associated with common viral pathogens in a later analysis.

For this clone: Its antigen remains unknown.

PCR involved 60 Vbeta and 13 Jbeta primers. Sequencing was performed with immunoSEQ multiplex PCR; in TCRdb, only in-frame clones are kept and a portion is missing. The sample consists of approximately 140,000 clones, around three quarters of them appearing once. The CDR3 is 15 amino acids. Trimming removed 3 bases from V and 10 bases from J; junction bases left unmatched: 11. CDR1 and CDR2 (germline): KGHSH, LQKENI. What was sequenced was PBMCs. The V and J genes are TRBV18 and TRBJ2-1, with 8 bases matching TRBD2. This receptor was obtained from a woman in her 50s in good health and CMV-seronegative. CDR3 sequence reads: CASSPRAAGVDEQFF. Here the CDR3 DNA reads TGTGCCAGCTCACCCCGGGCAGCGGGGGTAGACGAGCAGTTCTTC. The full variable domain, in which reference TRBV18 and TRBJ2-1 provide the parts outside the CDR3, is NAGVMQNPRHLVRRRGQEARLRCSPMKGHSHVYWYRQLPEEGLKFMVYLQKENIIDESGMPKERFSAEFPKEGPSILRIQQVVRGDSAAYFCASSPRAAGVDEQFFGPGTRLTVL.